Listed below are T cell receptor beta chains from one sample, sequenced in a study of blood T cell repertoires in COVID-19. Profiled with immunoSEQ multiplex PCR; TCRdb holds only in-frame clones, not every one. The data show approximately 260,000 clones, around 90% seen once. Sequencing was performed on peripheral blood. These receptors were obtained from an older woman with COVID-19, enrolled during active disease. Both conserved end residues are part of each CDR3. The D gene is left open where the match is weak. Some rows have no size entry. The others give once, few or many, or a class for an expanded clone.

D gene	clone size	V gene	CDR3 length	J gene	CDR3 DNA	CDR3 protein
-	-	TRBV3-1/TRBV3-2	13	TRBJ1-2	TGTGCCAGCAGCCTTATAATACAGGGAGACTACACCTTC	CASSLIIQGDYTF
-	once	TRBV19	12	TRBJ1-1	TGTGCCAGTAGTATAGGCGCGGGGGAGGCTTTCTTT	CASSIGAGEAFF
-	-	TRBV15	14	TRBJ1-5	TGTGCCACCAGCAGAGGACAGTTCAATCAGCCCCAGCATTTT	CATSRGQFNQPQHF
-	-	TRBV27	14	TRBJ1-1	TGTGCCAGCAGTTTATCGGGAGGGGTAGATGAAGCTTTCTTT	CASSLSGGVDEAFF
-	-	TRBV4-3	15	TRBJ1-1	TGCGCCAGCAGCCAAGATAGTCCGGGTTGGACTGAAGCTTTCTTT	CASSQDSPGWTEAFF
-	-	TRBV15	16	TRBJ2-7	TGTGCCACCAGCAGGGAATACCTAGAGGGATCCTACGAGCAGTACTTC	CATSREYLEGSYEQYF
-	-	TRBV18	16	TRBJ2-6	TGTGCCAGCTCATACTCAACCCACTCTGGGGCCAACGTCCTGACTTTC	CASSYSTHSGANVLTF
-	-	TRBV4-2	16	TRBJ1-4	TGTGCCAGCAGCCAAGATCCGCAGTCGACTAATGAAAAACTGTTTTTT	CASSQDPQSTNEKLFF
TRBD1	few	TRBV4-3	13	TRBJ1-2	TGCGCCAGCAGCCAAGCCAGGGGGGTTGGCTACACCTTC	CASSQARGVGYTF
TRBD1	few	TRBV19	13	TRBJ1-1	TGTGCCAGTAGTCAGGGGGCGAACACTGAAGCTTTCTTT	CASSQGANTEAFF
-	once	TRBV7-8	13	TRBJ2-2	TGTGCCAGCATCTCCGCGGGCGCCGGGGAGCTGTTTTTT	CASISAGAGELFF
-	-	TRBV5-6	15	TRBJ2-5	TGTGCCAGCAGCTACTTTCAGGCGGGTCAAGAGACCCAGTACTTC	CASSYFQAGQETQYF
TRBD2	-	TRBV5-1	15	TRBJ2-7	TGCGCCAGCAGCTTGCGGGGGGGGCCTGGCATCGAGCAGTACTTC	CASSLRGGPGIEQYF
-	-	TRBV10-3	12	TRBJ1-4	TGTGCCATCAGTGGGGGGGAAGGGGAACTGTTTTTT	CAISGGEGELFF
TRBD1	-	TRBV25-1	14	TRBJ1-2	TGTGCCAGCAAACCGAACACAGGGGACTATGGCTACACCTTC	CASKPNTGDYGYTF
-	-	TRBV10-2	14	TRBJ1-2	TGCGCCAGCAGTGAGACGCAAAGAGGGTCTGGCTACACCTTC	CASSETQRGSGYTF
-	-	TRBV15	17	TRBJ1-6	TGTGCCACCAGCCCCCGGACAGTTTCGGGCTATAATTCACCCCTCCACTTT	CATSPRTVSGYNSPLHF
-	-	TRBV5-6	16	TRBJ1-4	TGTGCCAGCAGCTCCCGTGTGGGAGCAACTAATGAAAAACTGTTTTTT	CASSSRVGATNEKLFF
TRBD1	-	TRBV28	13	TRBJ1-5	TGTGCCAGCAGTCGACAGGGTTTCCAGCCCCAGCATTTT	CASSRQGFQPQHF
TRBD2	-	TRBV5-1	16	TRBJ2-3	TGCGCCAGCAGCCCCTTTAGCGGGTTCAGCACAGATACGCAGTATTTT	CASSPFSGFSTDTQYF
-	-	TRBV10-3	16	TRBJ1-4	TGTGCCATCAGTGAGTCCGTCAGAGGCCCCAATGAAAAACTGTTTTTT	CAISESVRGPNEKLFF
TRBD2	-	TRBV7-9	15	TRBJ2-7	TGTGCCAGCAGCATTGGACTAGCGGGTACATACGAGCAGTACTTC	CASSIGLAGTYEQYF
-	-	TRBV27	12	TRBJ1-1	TGTGCCAGCAGTCCAGGGGTCACTGAAGCTTTCTTT	CASSPGVTEAFF
TRBD1	-	TRBV5-1	13	TRBJ1-5	TGCGCCAGCAGCGCCCAGGGGGATCAGCCCCAGCATTTT	CASSAQGDQPQHF
TRBD1	-	TRBV5-1	15	TRBJ1-2	TGCGCCAGCAGCTTATCGACAGGGGTAAACTATGGCTACACCTTC	CASSLSTGVNYGYTF
-	-	TRBV4-2	15	TRBJ2-4	TGTGCCAGCAGCCCAGGGGACCTAGCCAAAAACATTCAGTACTTC	CASSPGDLAKNIQYF
TRBD1	-	TRBV7-2	15	TRBJ1-2	TGTGCCAGCAGCTCCCAGCCGGCAGGGGGCGGTGGCTACACCTTC	CASSSQPAGGGGYTF
TRBD1	-	TRBV9	15	TRBJ1-2	TGTGCCAGCAGCGTCGGGCAGGGGGCTACCTATGGCTACACCTTC	CASSVGQGATYGYTF
-	-	TRBV27	13	TRBJ2-5	TGTGCCAGCAGTTTCGGATGGCGGGAGACCCAGTACTTC	CASSFGWRETQYF
TRBD1	-	TRBV18	16	TRBJ1-6	TGTGCCAGCTCCGGGACAGGGGGCGCGGGGAATTCACCCCTCCACTTT	CASSGTGGAGNSPLHF
-	-	TRBV30	13	TRBJ1-2	TGTGCCTGGAGTGTAAACCGGGGCTATGGCTACACCTTC	CAWSVNRGYGYTF
-	-	TRBV7-3	14	TRBJ1-1	TGTGCCAGCAGCTTAGAGGGCTTGAACACTGAAGCTTTCTTT	CASSLEGLNTEAFF